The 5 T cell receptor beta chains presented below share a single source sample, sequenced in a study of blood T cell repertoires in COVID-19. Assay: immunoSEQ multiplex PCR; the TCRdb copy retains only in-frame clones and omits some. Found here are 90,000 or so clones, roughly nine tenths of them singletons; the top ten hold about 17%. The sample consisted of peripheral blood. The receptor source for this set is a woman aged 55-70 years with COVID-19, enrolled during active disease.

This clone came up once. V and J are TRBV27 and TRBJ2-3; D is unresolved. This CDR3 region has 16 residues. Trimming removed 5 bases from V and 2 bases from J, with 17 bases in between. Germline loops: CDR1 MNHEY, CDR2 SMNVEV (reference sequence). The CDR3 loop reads CASSPQTSLNTDTQYF. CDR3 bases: TGTGCCAGCAGTCCGCAGACAAGTCTAAACACAGATACGCAGTATTTT.

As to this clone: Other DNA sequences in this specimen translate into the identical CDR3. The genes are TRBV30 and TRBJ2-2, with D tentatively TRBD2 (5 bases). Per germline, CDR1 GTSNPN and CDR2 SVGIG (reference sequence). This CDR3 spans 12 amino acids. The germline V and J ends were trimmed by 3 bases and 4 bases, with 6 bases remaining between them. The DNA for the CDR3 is TGTGCCTGGAGGGGGAGCACCGGGGAGCTGTTTTTT. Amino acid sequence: CAWRGSTGELFF.

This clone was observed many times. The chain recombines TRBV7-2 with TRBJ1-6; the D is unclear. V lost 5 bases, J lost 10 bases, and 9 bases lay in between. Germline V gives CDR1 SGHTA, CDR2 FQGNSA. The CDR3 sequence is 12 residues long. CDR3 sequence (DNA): TGTGCCAGCAGCCCCACTTTATCACCCCTCCACTTT. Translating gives CASSPTLSPLHF.

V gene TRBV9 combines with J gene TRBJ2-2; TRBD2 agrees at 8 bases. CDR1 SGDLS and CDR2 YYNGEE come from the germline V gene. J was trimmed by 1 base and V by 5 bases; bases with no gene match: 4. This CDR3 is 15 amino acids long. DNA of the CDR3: TGTGCCAGCAGAGCGGGACTAGTGAACACCGGGGAGCTGTTTTTT. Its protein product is CASRAGLVNTGELFF.

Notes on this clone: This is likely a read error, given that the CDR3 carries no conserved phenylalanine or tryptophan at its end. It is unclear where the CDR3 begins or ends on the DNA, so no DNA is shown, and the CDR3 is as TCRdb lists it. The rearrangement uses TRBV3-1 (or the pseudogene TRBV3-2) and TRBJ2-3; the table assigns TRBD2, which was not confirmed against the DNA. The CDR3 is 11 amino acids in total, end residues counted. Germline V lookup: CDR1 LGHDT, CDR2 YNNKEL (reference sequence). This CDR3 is CASSQESDRSS.